This T cell receptor beta chain was captured in a study of T-cell memory formation after mild COVID-19. TCRdb re-derived calls from the 5' RACE reads in MiXCR, one entry per CDR3 protein. The table has 200,000 to 250,000 distinct CDR3 sequences, roughly 30% seen once. Turning to this clonotype: The antigen is undetermined.

The CDR3 extends over 16 amino acids. From germline, CDR1 is SGHRS and CDR2 YFSETQ. V gave up 7 bases and J gave up 5 bases, with 19 bases separating them. Whole-study results and caveats: Certain responding clones were present in pre-infection memory, suggesting participation of cross-reactive memory. Of the contracting clones, CD4+ ones lay mainly in CM and EM, and CD8+ ones in EMRA.

This TCR was recovered from an adult woman who had mild COVID-19 (a few samples of this study predate the infection). Cell type and time point are not known. Input material: PBMCs or a T cell subset sorted from them (not recorded which). This chain connects TRBV5-1 to TRBJ1-6; possible D gene TRBD1, 6 bases. The CDR3 here is CASSSGGAENNSPLHF. The CDR3 DNA is TGCGCCAGCTCAAGCGGGGGCGCAGAAAATAATTCACCCCTCCACTTT.